Shown below are 9 T cell receptor beta chains from a single sample sequenced in a study of blood T cells in healthy people across ages. For the second PCR, which ran for roughly 6 to 12 cycles, a sample-barcoded 5' primer and a J-beta primer mix were used. Using its own MiXCR run on the 5' RACE reads, TCRdb lists one record per CDR3 protein. This repertoire shows 1.5 million to 2 million distinct CDR3 sequences, about 32% found once; its top ten account for about 11%. Sequencing used blood. The receptors were sampled from a woman in her 30s in good health.

The rearrangement joins TRBV12-3 or TRBV12-4 to TRBJ1-4; 8 bases agree with TRBD1. J was trimmed by 7 bases and V by 0 bases; bases with no gene match: 7. The CDR3 has 16 amino acids. Here the CDR3 reads CASSLAPTGVSEKLFF. Here the CDR3 DNA reads TGTGCCAGCAGTTTAGCCCCGACAGGGGTGAGTGAAAAACTGTTTTTT.

This clonotype was seen at least ten times. The genes are TRBV4-1 and TRBJ2-5; 7 bases are shared with TRBD2. CDR3 size: 13 residues. Losses at the gene ends were 4 bases for V and 4 bases for J; bases not matched to a gene: 3. The V gene's germline CDR1 is MGHRA and CDR2 YSYEKL. CDR3 DNA: TGCGCCAGCAGCCTCGGGACTACAGAGACCCAGTACTTC. Amino acid sequence: CASSLGTTETQYF.

The rearrangement joins TRBV6-2 or TRBV6-3 to TRBJ2-1, with TRBD2 matching 9 bases. J was trimmed by 8 bases and V by 5 bases; bases with no gene match: 7. CDR3 length equals 14 residues. In germline, CDR1 is MNHEY, CDR2 SVGEGT. CDR3 in amino acids: CASSRLAEVDEQFF. The CDR3 DNA reads TGTGCCAGCAGTCGACTAGCGGAGGTGGATGAGCAGTTCTTC.

The chain carries TRBV5-1 and TRBJ2-3; D could derive from TRBD1 or TRBD2 (5 bases each). The V and J ends lost 4 bases and 6 bases respectively, with 21 bases between them. CDR3 length: 16 amino acids. CDR1 and CDR2 (germline): SGHRS, YFSETQ. The CDR3 loop is CASSLLGAPYGDTQYF. In DNA form, the CDR3 reads TGCGCCAGCAGCCTCCTCGGGGCTCCCTACGGGGATACGCAGTATTTT. Using reference TRBV5-1 and TRBJ2-3 for the parts outside the CDR3, the full variable domain is KAGVTQTPRYLIKTRGQQVTLSCSPISGHRSVSWYQQTPGQGLQFLFEYFSETQRNKGNFPGRFSGRQFSNSRSEMNVSTLELGDSALYLCASSLLGAPYGDTQYFGPGTRLTVL.

CDR3: CARSQNRGYEQYF. The DNA of the CDR3 is TGTGCCAGGAGTCAGAACAGGGGATACGAGCAGTACTTC. The genes are TRBV27 and TRBJ2-5, with TRBD1 identical over 7 bases. The DNA end is more similar to TRBJ2-7, so the J call may be wrong. Germline CDR1 MNHEY, CDR2 SMNVEV (reference sequence). The CDR3 consists of 13 residues.

This clonotype was seen ten or more times. The gene calls are TRBV3-1 and TRBJ2-7, with TRBD1 identical over 10 bases. With 4 bases clipped from V and 6 bases from J, the junction kept 6 bases outside the gene matches. The germline V gene encodes CDR1 LGHDT and CDR2 YNNKEL (reference sequence). The CDR3 loop spans 14 amino acids. The chain's CDR3 is CASSRGTGESEQYF. DNA for the CDR3: TGTGCCAGCAGCCGAGGGACAGGGGAAAGCGAGCAGTACTTC.

This clonotype was observed a handful of times. The rearrangement links TRBV5-6 to TRBJ1-2; D gene uncertain. Germline loops: CDR1 SGHDT, CDR2 YYEEEE. Trimming removed 4 bases from V and 8 bases from J, with 15 bases in between. The CDR3 loop spans 13 amino acids. CDR3 coding DNA: TGTGCCAGCAGCCTAGAGCGCCTGAGAGGCTACACCTTC. Translating gives CASSLERLRGYTF.

The V call is TRBV20-1, the J call TRBJ2-7; tentatively, D is TRBD2 (6 bases). This CDR3 spans 14 amino acids. Trimming pared 2 bases from V and 3 bases from J, leaving 14 bases between. Germline V gene sequence: CDR1 DFQATT, CDR2 SNEGSKA (reference sequence). The CDR3 DNA reads as TGCAGTGCTAGAAACCGGGACTCTGTCTACGAGCAGTACTTC. It specifies CSARNRDSVYEQYF.

This clonotype was seen only once. The chain uses TRBV4-1 and TRBJ1-4; 7 bases map to TRBD1. This CDR3 contains 15 residues. V was pared by 3 bases and J by 8 bases, with 9 bases of the junction left unmatched. Germline CDR1 and CDR2: MGHRA and YSYEKL. The DNA of the CDR3 is TGCGCCAGCAGCCAGATTCAGGGGGAGTGGGAAAAACTGTTTTTT. Translation gives CASSQIQGEWEKLFF.